This is a list of T cell receptor beta chains from one sample in a study of OX40 agonist ivuxolimab in advanced cancers. TCRdb's copy holds only in-frame clones and misses some; the assay was immunoSEQ multiplex PCR. Of fewer than 65,000 clones in the sample, more than 80% were seen once. The sample in question was CD4+ or CD8+ T cells sorted from blood, obtained in a trial of the OX40 agonist ivuxolimab. The receptors derive from an adult with an advanced solid tumor such as melanoma, head and neck, liver or kidney cancer. The CDR3 runs from the conserved cysteine through the conserved F or W. The D gene is left open where the match is weak. A row's size may be missing; if present it is once, few, many or a size class.

J gene,D gene,V gene,clone size,CDR3 protein,CDR3 DNA
TRBJ1-2,TRBD1,TRBV5-6,NA,CASTGTGGRGYTF,TGTGCCAGCACCGGGACAGGGGGAAGGGGCTACACCTTC
TRBJ2-2,NA,TRBV7-6,NA,CASSLATVSAGELFF,TGTGCCAGCAGCTTAGCCACAGTGAGCGCCGGGGAGCTGTTTTTT
TRBJ2-1,TRBD2,TRBV6-4,NA,CASSDFGTSGSGEQFF,TGTGCCAGCAGTGATTTCGGGACTAGCGGGAGCGGTGAGCAGTTCTTC
TRBJ1-2,TRBD1,TRBV6-1,NA,CASGKTGGIHGYTF,TGTGCCAGCGGGAAGACAGGGGGTATCCATGGCTACACCTTC
TRBJ2-1,NA,TRBV7-7,NA,CASSSRDSYSDEQFF,TGTGCCAGCAGCTCGAGGGACTCATATAGCGATGAGCAGTTCTTC
TRBJ1-2,NA,TRBV6-4,NA,CASSERRDYGYTF,TGTGCCAGCAGTGAACGTCGGGACTATGGCTACACCTTC
TRBJ2-1,TRBD1,TRBV10-3,NA,CAIKGQAGEQFF,TGTGCCATCAAAGGACAGGCAGGTGAGCAGTTCTTC
TRBJ1-2,TRBD1,TRBV28,NA,CASSLLTLGQGGYGYTF,TGTGCCAGCAGCTTGCTAACTCTGGGACAGGGTGGCTATGGCTACACCTTC
TRBJ2-1,NA,TRBV21-1,NA,CASSKGTVYSPTPSSYNEQFF,TGTGCCAGCAGTAAGGGAACAGTCTACTCACCAACCCCAAGCTCCTACAATGAGCAGTTCTTC
TRBJ2-2,TRBD2,TRBV5-6,NA,CASSLRLAANTGELFF,TGTGCCAGCAGCTTGCGGCTAGCGGCAAACACCGGGGAGCTGTTTTTT
TRBJ2-5,TRBD1,TRBV7-9,NA,CASTPKFRDRDGETQYF,TGTGCCAGCACCCCTAAGTTCCGGGACAGGGATGGAGAGACCCAGTACTTC
TRBJ1-5,NA,TRBV14,NA,CASSQGGNQPQHF,TGTGCCAGCAGCCAAGGTGGGAATCAGCCCCAGCATTTT
TRBJ2-7,TRBD1,TRBV7-9,NA,CASSPTRVSGQGYEQYF,TGTGCCAGCAGCCCTACACGGGTTTCGGGACAGGGCTACGAGCAGTACTTC
TRBJ1-2,NA,TRBV7-9,NA,CASSSGVYGYTF,TGTGCCAGCAGCTCAGGGGTCTATGGCTACACCTTC
TRBJ1-5,NA,TRBV2,NA,CASSPNDQPQHF,TGTGCCAGCAGTCCGAACGATCAGCCCCAGCATTTT
TRBJ1-4,NA,TRBV6-1,NA,CASSEEGEQPNEKLFF,TGTGCCAGCAGTGAAGAAGGTGAACAGCCTAATGAAAAACTGTTTTTT
TRBJ1-1,NA,TRBV6-1,NA,CASIMNTEAFF,TGTGCCAGCATCATGAACACTGAAGCTTTCTTT
TRBJ1-5,NA,TRBV30,NA,CAWSGGPTSNQPQHF,TGTGCCTGGAGCGGGGGCCCCACTAGCAATCAGCCCCAGCATTTT
TRBJ2-2,NA,TRBV25-1,NA,CASSVSGHSTGELFF,TGTGCCAGCAGCGTGTCAGGACATTCCACCGGGGAGCTGTTTTTT
TRBJ2-7,TRBD1,TRBV29-1,NA,CSVGSGTGLSYEQYF,TGCAGCGTTGGGTCCGGGACAGGCCTATCCTACGAGCAGTACTTC
TRBJ1-1,NA,TRBV19,NA,CASTPQRGTAEAFF,TGTGCCAGTACTCCTCAAAGGGGGACCGCTGAAGCTTTCTTT
TRBJ2-5,NA,TRBV7-3,NA,CASSLTTGVQETQYF,TGTGCCAGCAGCTTAACCACAGGTGTTCAAGAGACCCAGTACTTC
TRBJ1-1,NA,TRBV18,once,CASSPPAGENTEAFF,TGTGCCAGCTCACCCCCGGCAGGTGAGAACACTGAAGCTTTCTTT
TRBJ2-5,NA,TRBV7-2,NA,CASSLVMGSRGETQYF,TGTGCCAGCAGCTTAGTTATGGGATCGCGCGGGGAGACCCAGTACTTC
TRBJ2-1,TRBD2,TRBV7-6,NA,CASSLWASGINYNEQFF,TGTGCCAGCAGCTTATGGGCTAGCGGGATAAACTACAATGAGCAGTTCTTC
TRBJ1-6,NA,TRBV7-2,NA,CASSLGGTTSPLHF,TGTGCCAGCAGCTTAGGAGGGACGACTTCACCCCTCCACTTT
TRBJ1-1,NA,TRBV11-3,NA,CASSIVGGGPAFF,TGTGCCAGCAGCATCGTTGGTGGGGGCCCAGCTTTCTTT